A selection of T cell receptor beta chains follows, all from one sample in a study of shared clonotypes between healthy human individuals. Only in-frame clones appear in the TCRdb table, and some are missing; sequencing was by immunoSEQ multiplex PCR. The sample shows roughly 1,000,000 clones, roughly 74% of them seen only once. Specimen: memory CD4+ T cells from PBMCs. Receptors were obtained from a man between 18 and 29 years old in good health. Some clones in this sample may be carry-over from other donors' samples. CDR3s include the opening cysteine and the closing phenylalanine or tryptophan. D genes are given only for firm matches. Not every row has a clone size; where given, it reads once, few, many or a size class.

TRBV11-2	TRBJ2-1	-	-	TGTGCCAGCAGCTTATTTGCGGATGTTACCTACAATGAGCAGTTCTTC	CASSLFADVTYNEQFF
TRBV6-5	TRBJ2-7	-	-	TGTGCCAGCAGTTACTCGCCCCAGGGGGGGTACGAGCAGTACTTC	CASSYSPQGGYEQYF
TRBV28	TRBJ2-1	-	-	TGTGCCAGCGGGCAGTTTAGCTCCTACAATGAGCAGTTCTTC	CASGQFSSYNEQFF
TRBV7-2	TRBJ2-7	-	-	TGTGCCAGCAGCTCTAACCGGGCGGGGGAGCAGTACTTC	CASSSNRAGEQYF
TRBV30	TRBJ1-2	-	-	TGTGCCTGGGCGACGGATGGCTACACCTTC	CAWATDGYTF
TRBV7-8	TRBJ1-2	-	-	TGTGCCAGCAGCTTAGTCTCTTCGACCAGGACCCCCTATGGCTACACCTTC	CASSLVSSTRTPYGYTF
TRBV6-5	TRBJ2-7	few	-	TGTGCCAGCAGTCTACGACCTACGTGGCCCGAGCAGTACTTC	CASSLRPTWPEQYF
TRBV5-8	TRBJ1-5	-	-	TGTGCCAGCAGCCCCTTGAGTCAGCCCCAGCATTTT	CASSPLSQPQHF
TRBV6-6	TRBJ2-5	once	-	TGTGCCAGCAGTCCGAGGGGGGCGTCTATTGAGACCCAGTACTTC	CASSPRGASIETQYF
TRBV5-3	TRBJ2-7	many	TRBD2	TGTGCCGTTCCCCGCATAGCGGGGTCCCCCTACGAGCAGTACTTC	CAVPRIAGSPYEQYF
TRBV5-1	TRBJ1-2	-	TRBD1	TGCGCCAGCAGCTTGGACAGGGGAGTTAACTATGGCTACACCTTC	CASSLDRGVNYGYTF
TRBV27	TRBJ2-4	-	TRBD2	TGTGCCAGCAGTAGACTAGCGGGAGGGCCCCAGGCCAAAAACATTCAGTACTTC	CASSRLAGGPQAKNIQYF
TRBV5-1	TRBJ1-1	-	-	TGCGCCAGCAGCTTACAGGACGCCACTGAAGCTTTCTTT	CASSLQDATEAFF
TRBV7-9	TRBJ1-1	-	TRBD1	TGTGCCAGCAGCAGGACAGGGTTGAACACTGAAGCTTTCTTT	CASSRTGLNTEAFF
TRBV11-2	TRBJ2-1	many	TRBD2	TGTGCCAGCAGCTTAAGTCTGCCTAGCGGGAGCAATGAGCAGTTCTTC	CASSLSLPSGSNEQFF
TRBV5-1	TRBJ2-2	-	TRBD2	TGCGCCAGCAGCTTGGTAGCGGGAGCCCGGACCGGGGAGCTGTTTTTT	CASSLVAGARTGELFF
TRBV9	TRBJ2-1	-	TRBD2	TGTGCCAGCAGCCCGCAGGGGACTAGCGGCTACAATGAGCAGTTCTTC	CASSPQGTSGYNEQFF
TRBV18	TRBJ2-3	-	-	TGTGCCAGCTCACTTACCACCGGCGCTACGCAGTATTTT	CASSLTTGATQYF
TRBV5-1	TRBJ2-5	once	TRBD1	TGCGCCAGCAGCACGCAGGGGGTCGACCAAGAGACCCAGTACTTC	CASSTQGVDQETQYF
TRBV5-1	TRBJ2-5	-	-	TGCGCCAGCAGCTTGAGTGTCGGGGGCCAAGAGACCCAGTACTTC	CASSLSVGGQETQYF
TRBV29-1	TRBJ1-1	few	-	TGCAGCGTGCTGGGCAGGGGAGGGATTGGCACTGAAGCTTTCTTT	CSVLGRGGIGTEAFF
TRBV9	TRBJ1-5	few	TRBD1	TGTGCCAGCAGCGTAGGAACAGGGGGGAATAGCAATCAGCCCCAGCATTTT	CASSVGTGGNSNQPQHF
TRBV14	TRBJ2-3	few	-	TGTGCCAGCAGCCAGTCCCGGGCCTCAGGCACAGATACGCAGTATTTT	CASSQSRASGTDTQYF
TRBV19	TRBJ1-1	-	-	TGTGCCAGTATAATTCGGCTGGACCGGAACACTGAAGCTTTCTTT	CASIIRLDRNTEAFF
TRBV7-3	TRBJ2-3	few	-	TGTGCCAGCAGCTCCAGGGGACGGTCAGATACGCAGTATTTT	CASSSRGRSDTQYF
TRBV11-2	TRBJ2-3	-	-	TGTGCCAGCAGCTTAGTGGAGGCTACGCAGTATTTT	CASSLVEATQYF
TRBV7-2	TRBJ2-1	-	-	TGTGCCAGCAGCTTATATCTTAGCTACGGGTACAATGAGCAGTTCTTC	CASSLYLSYGYNEQFF
TRBV5-1	TRBJ2-3	-	-	TGCGCCAGCAGCTACAGGGCGACCAGCGCAGATACGCAGTATTTT	CASSYRATSADTQYF
TRBV11-2	TRBJ2-2	-	-	TGTGCCAGCAGCTTCACCCCTTTTTATGGATCCGGGGAGCTGTTTTTT	CASSFTPFYGSGELFF
TRBV9	TRBJ2-3	-	-	TGTGCCAGCAGCGTTGGGGGCCGGGCCTTAACAGATACGCAGTATTTT	CASSVGGRALTDTQYF
TRBV12-5	TRBJ2-5	-	TRBD2	TGTGCTAGTGCTCTACTAGCGGCGGACCAAGAGACCCAGTACTTC	CASALLAADQETQYF
TRBV7-9	TRBJ2-1	-	TRBD2	TGTGCCAGCAGCCCTCAGCGGGAGTGGAACAATGAGCAGTTCTTC	CASSPQREWNNEQFF
TRBV11-3	TRBJ2-1	-	TRBD2	TGTGCCAGCAGCGAAACTAGCGGGAGGGACAATGAGCAGTTCTTC	CASSETSGRDNEQFF
TRBV5-6	TRBJ2-5	-	-	TGTGCCAGCAGCCCGCGGGGTGGGCCTTCCGAAGAGACCCAGTACTTC	CASSPRGGPSEETQYF
TRBV6-1	TRBJ2-2	-	TRBD2	TGTGCCAGCAGTGGGCGGGACGGTAGCGGGTGGTCCGGGGAGCTGTTTTTT	CASSGRDGSGWSGELFF
TRBV28	TRBJ2-7	once	TRBD2	TGTGCCAGCAGTACCCCCGGGGGGAGGGGTTACGAGCAGTACTTC	CASSTPGGRGYEQYF
TRBV10-3	TRBJ2-2	once	TRBD2	TGTGCCATCAATGGACTAGCGGGAGGTTCGAACACCGGGGAGCTGTTTTTT	CAINGLAGGSNTGELFF
TRBV7-9	TRBJ2-5	-	-	TGTGCCAGCAGTCCACCGGGGACGCAAAGGGGGGAGACCCAGTACTTC	CASSPPGTQRGETQYF
TRBV28	TRBJ2-1	-	TRBD2	TGTGCCAGCAACCAAGGACTAGCGGGAGCAGGCGAGCAGTTCTTC	CASNQGLAGAGEQFF
TRBV4-3	TRBJ2-2	-	TRBD1	TGCGCCAGCAGCTCCAACCCCAGGGGGTCGAACACCGGGGAGCTGTTTTTT	CASSSNPRGSNTGELFF
TRBV30	TRBJ2-4	-	TRBD1	TGTGCCGCACGGGACAGTACTAAAAACATTCAGTACTTC	CAARDSTKNIQYF
TRBV29-1	TRBJ2-7	-	-	TGCAGCGTCGACGGATTGGAGGCTCCCTACGAGCAGTACTTC	CSVDGLEAPYEQYF
TRBV27	TRBJ2-3	-	-	TGTGCCACAGGCCGCACAGATACGCAGTATTTT	CATGRTDTQYF
TRBV29-1	TRBJ2-7	-	-	TGCAGCGTCACTGACTGGCGAGTCTCCTACGAGCAGTACTTC	CSVTDWRVSYEQYF
TRBV2	TRBJ1-2	-	-	TGTGCCAGCAGTACCCTTTGGGAAGGGGGCTATGGCTACACCTTC	CASSTLWEGGYGYTF
TRBV5-1	TRBJ1-2	once	TRBD1	TGCGCCAGCAGGTCCGGGACAGGGGGCAACTATGGCTACACCTTC	CASRSGTGGNYGYTF
TRBV7-2	TRBJ2-5	-	-	TGCGCCAGCAGCCACATAGCGTTCCAAGAGACCCAGTACTTC	CASSHIAFQETQYF
TRBV7-8	TRBJ2-7	-	-	TGTGCCAGCAGCCTCCCTCGGGTGAGACCCGTCCTCTACGAGCAGTACTTC	CASSLPRVRPVLYEQYF
TRBV4-1	TRBJ2-7	-	-	TGCGCCAGCAGCCTTCGTGCGGCAGAAAGCTCCTACGAGCAGTACTTC	CASSLRAAESSYEQYF